The 23 T cell receptor beta chains reported below all come from one sample, sequenced in a study of blood T cell repertoires in COVID-19. The method was immunoSEQ multiplex PCR; TCRdb's version includes in-frame clones alone and lacks a portion of them. Here the sample spans tens of thousands of clones, roughly 80% being singletons. The sequenced material came from peripheral blood. The receptors originated from a human donor in a cohort sampled during active COVID-19.

The chain recombines TRBV30 with TRBJ1-1, with D unresolved. V dropped 0 bases and J dropped 5 bases, with 13 bases sitting between them. This CDR3 contains 14 residues. Germline V gene sequence: CDR1 GTSNPN, CDR2 SVGIG (reference sequence). The CDR3 DNA reads TGTGCCTGGAGTGTACCAGGAGGTGGTACTGAAGCTTTCTTT. This sequence encodes CAWSVPGGGTEAFF.

The J gene is TRBJ2-5, the V gene TRBV4-2; tentative D call: TRBD2 (5 bases). The CDR3 runs to 15 residues. Germline V gives CDR1 LGHNA, CDR2 YNFKEQ. Trimming removed 0 bases at V and 2 bases at J, with 10 bases between. In DNA form, the CDR3 reads TGTGCCAGCAGCCAAGACCCGGGGAAACAAGAGACCCAGTACTTC. It yields the protein CASSQDPGKQETQYF.

The genes are TRBV3-1 (or the pseudogene TRBV3-2) and TRBJ2-4, with a weak D call TRBD1 (5 bases). CDR3 length equals 14 residues. Trimming took 1 base from V and 7 from J, leaving 11 bases between them. Germline loops: CDR1 LGHDT, CDR2 YNNKEL (reference sequence). The CDR3 sequence: CASSQVGVANIQYF. The CDR3 nucleotides are TGTGCCAGCAGCCAAGTAGGGGTGGCGAACATTCAGTACTTC.

The rearrangement joins TRBV19 to TRBJ1-3; 7 bases line up with TRBD1. The CDR3 length is 13 residues. The V segment lost 4 bases and the J segment 9 bases; nucleotides outside the gene matches: 6. Germline loops: CDR1 LNHDA, CDR2 SQIVND (reference sequence). In DNA, the CDR3 is TGTGCCAGTAGTACCGGACAGGCCGGCACCATATATTTT. This sequence encodes CASSTGQAGTIYF. Using reference TRBV19 and TRBJ1-3 for the parts outside the CDR3, the full variable domain is DGGITQSPKYLFRKEGQNVTLSCEQNLNHDAMYWYRQDPGQGLRLIYYSQIVNDFQKGDIAEGYSVSREKKESFPLTVTSAQKNPTAFYLCASSTGQAGTIYFGEGSWLTVV.

This rearrangement joins TRBV7-9 to TRBJ2-1, with 10 bases fitting TRBD1. Germline CDR1 and CDR2: SEHNR and FQNEAQ (reference sequence). J lost 4 bases, V lost 5 bases, and 8 bases had no gene match. The CDR3 contains 16 residues. As DNA, the CDR3 is TGTGCCAGCAGCACCAAGGGGGGACAGGGGTACAATGAGCAGTTCTTC. Its translation is CASSTKGGQGYNEQFF.

This clone was recorded a few times. V gene TRBV27 combines with J gene TRBJ2-5; D gene ambiguous. The V end was cut by 11 bases, the J end by 5 bases, with 18 bases between. The germline V gene has CDR1 MNHEY and CDR2 SMNVEV (reference sequence). The length of the CDR3 is 13 residues. DNA for the CDR3: TGTGCCTCTGGCCGTTCTGGTTGGGAGACCCAGTACTTC. Amino acid sequence: CASGRSGWETQYF.

This chain uses TRBV24-1 with TRBJ2-1; D uncertain. V was cut by 9 bases and J by 9 bases, with 17 bases left in between. The CDR3 is 13 amino acids. Germline-derived CDR1 and CDR2 are KGHDR and SFDVKD. The CDR3, as DNA: TGTGCCACCCGCCAAAGTAATGCGCGTGAGCAGTTCTTC. It specifies CATRQSNAREQFF.

The rearrangement uses TRBV27 and TRBJ2-7; 9 bases match TRBD1. The CDR3 extends over 17 amino acids. The germline V gene has CDR1 MNHEY and CDR2 SMNVEV (reference sequence). With V trimmed by 5 bases and J by 6 bases, 17 bases remained unmatched. The CDR3 reads CASSPYKGGTGTSEQYF. In nucleotides, the CDR3 is TGTGCCAGCAGTCCTTACAAGGGAGGGACAGGGACCTCCGAGCAGTACTTC.

This clone was counted between two and nine times. The CDR3 region has the DNA TGTGCCAGCACCACGTTCAGGGAAGAGACCCAGTACTTC. Translating it yields CASTTFREETQYF. The rearrangement joins TRBV7-9 to TRBJ2-5; a weak D match, TRBD1 (5 bases). V was cut by 7 bases and J by 3 bases, with 12 bases left in between. The CDR3 has 13 residues. Germline lookup yields CDR1 SEHNR and CDR2 FQNEAQ (reference sequence). Variable domain in full (rest from reference TRBV7-9 and TRBJ2-5): DTGVSQNPRHKITKRGQNVTFRCDPISEHNRLYWYRQTLGQGPEFLTYFQNEAQLEKSRLLSDRFSAERPKGSFSTLEIQRTEQGDSAMYLCASTTFREETQYFGPGTRLLVL.

This chain uses TRBV29-1 with TRBJ1-1; the match to TRBD1 covers 8 bases. Germline V CDR1 and CDR2: SQVTM, ANQGSEA. The ends lost 5 bases at V and 5 bases at J; junction bases unmatched: 10. The CDR3 is 14 amino acids. The CDR3, as DNA: TGCAGCGTTAACGAACCAGGGGGCGCGACTGAAGCTTTCTTT. Translated: CSVNEPGGATEAFF.

This chain links TRBV28 with TRBJ2-7; weak D call: TRBD1 (6 bases). Germline loops: CDR1 MDHEN, CDR2 SYDVKM. Trimming left V 6 bases short and J 2 bases short, with 14 bases between. CDR3 length: 14 residues. For the CDR3, the DNA is TGTGCCAGCAGGCGCCTCAGGGGCCCCTACGAGCAGTACTTC. This encodes CASRRLRGPYEQYF.

Concerning this clone: One junction end does not reproduce the germline sequence, and a read error may be involved. The chain couples TRBV2 to TRBJ1-4; no clear D. In germline, CDR1 is SNHLY, CDR2 FYNNEI. The CDR3 runs to 13 residues. CDR3 coding DNA: TGTGCCAGCAGTGGAATGACTAGTGAAAAACTGTTTTTT. Amino acid sequence: CASSGMTSEKLFF. Using reference TRBV2 and TRBJ1-4 for the parts outside the CDR3, the full variable domain is EPEVTQTPSHQVTQMGQEVILRCVPISNHLYFYWYRQILGQKVEFLVSFYNNEISEKSEIFDDQFSVERPDGSNFTLKIRSTKLEDSAMYFCASSGMTSEKLFFGSGTQLSVL.

This clone was counted between two and nine times. The V gene is TRBV5-1, the J gene TRBJ1-1, with D possibly TRBD1 on 5 matching bases. The CDR3 extends over 14 amino acids. Germline V gene sequence: CDR1 SGHRS, CDR2 YFSETQ. The V gene lost 3 bases and the J gene lost 6 bases, with 15 bases spanning the gap. The CDR3 spells CASSSGDWVSEAFF. As DNA, the CDR3 is TGCGCCAGCAGCTCGGGGGATTGGGTTTCTGAAGCTTTCTTT.

The rearrangement uses TRBV5-1 and TRBJ1-1; 9 bases map to TRBD1. Trimming took 0 bases from V and 10 from J; bases not matched to a gene: 10. The CDR3 has 15 residues. Germline loops: CDR1 SGHRS, CDR2 YFSETQ. For the CDR3, the DNA is TGCGCCAGCAGCTTGGCGGGGACAGGGTGGTATGGAGCTTTCTTT. It translates to CASSLAGTGWYGAFF.

A single count supports this clone. The V call is TRBV19, the J call TRBJ2-1, with 11 bases identical to TRBD1. The germline V gene encodes CDR1 LNHDA and CDR2 SQIVND (reference sequence). This CDR3 is built from 15 residues. V shed 6 bases and J 4 bases; nucleotides not matched to a gene: 5. CDR3 residues: CASSLGTGGYNEQFF. DNA for the CDR3: TGTGCCAGTAGCCTCGGGACAGGGGGTTACAATGAGCAGTTCTTC.

This clone was found a few times. The V gene is TRBV29-1, the J gene TRBJ1-2, with 9 bases identical to TRBD1. This CDR3 contains 13 residues. The V gene end was trimmed by 4 bases and the J gene end by 4 bases; junction bases not matched to a gene: 4. CDR1 is SQVTM, CDR2 ANQGSEA, per germline. CDR3 sequence: CSVGDRDSYGYTF. The CDR3 DNA reads TGCAGCGTTGGGGACAGGGACTCCTATGGCTACACCTTC.

This clone was seen once. This sample includes further DNA sequences coding for the same CDR3. V is TRBV19 and J is TRBJ2-1; TRBD2 matches 14 bases. CDR1 is LNHDA and CDR2 is SQIVND in the germline V gene (reference sequence). CDR3 length: 16 residues. J gave up 4 bases and V 4 bases, and 3 bases lay outside the gene matches. CDR3 nucleotides: TGTGCCAGTAGTACCGGACTAGCGGGAGGTTACAATGAGCAGTTCTTC. This gives the protein CASSTGLAGGYNEQFF.

The chain links TRBV30 to TRBJ1-3; the D gene is possibly TRBD1 (5 bases). CDR3 length equals 14 residues. In germline, CDR1 is GTSNPN, CDR2 SVGIG (reference sequence). The V and J ends lost 1 base and 3 bases respectively, with 10 bases between them. CDR3 sequence: CAWSGGVGGNTIYF. DNA of the CDR3: TGTGCCTGGAGTGGGGGGGTCGGTGGAAACACCATATATTTT.

V gene TRBV3-1 (or the pseudogene TRBV3-2) combines with J gene TRBJ1-2, with 7 bases matching TRBD1. Germline V CDR1 and CDR2: LGHDT, YNNKEL (reference sequence). Trimming cost V 5 bases and J 8 bases; bases outside gene matches: 11. The CDR3 runs to 14 residues. The DNA of the CDR3 is TGTGCCAGCAGCTTGGGACAGCGGGCTCAGGGCTACACCTTC. Amino acids: CASSLGQRAQGYTF.

The V gene is TRBV7-2, the J gene TRBJ2-2; TRBD2 matches at 14 bases. The germline CDR1 and CDR2 sequences are SGHTA and FQGNSA. The CDR3 extends over 17 amino acids. With 6 bases clipped from V and 6 bases from J, the junction kept 9 bases outside the gene matches. CDR3 in amino acids: CASRTSGGADRPGELFF. DNA of the CDR3: TGTGCCAGCAGGACTAGCGGGGGGGCCGATAGGCCCGGGGAGCTGTTTTTT.

The chain is built from TRBV27 and TRBJ2-6, with 9 bases matching TRBD1. The CDR3 is 17 residues long. Germline V gene data show CDR1 as MNHEY and CDR2 as SMNVEV (reference sequence). V shed 5 bases, J shed 0 bases, and the junction held 5 bases outside the gene matches. The CDR3 sequence is CASSPGQGISGANVLTF. The CDR3 DNA is TGTGCCAGCAGTCCGGGACAGGGAATCTCTGGGGCCAACGTCCTGACTTTC.

The DNA of the CDR3 is TGTGCCAGCAGCCAAACTTCGACTAGCGGGGGTGAGACCCAGTACTTC. It codes for CASSQTSTSGGETQYF. The chain employs TRBV7-9 and TRBJ2-5; 12 bases agree with TRBD2. The CDR3 covers 16 residues. The V and J ends lost 5 bases and 5 bases, in that order; junction bases with no gene match: 9. The germline V gene has CDR1 SEHNR and CDR2 FQNEAQ (reference sequence).

The chain uses TRBV30 and TRBJ1-2; 11 nucleotides align to TRBD1. The CDR3 extends over 15 amino acids. Germline assignment: CDR1 GTSNPN and CDR2 SVGIG (reference sequence). V lost 5 bases, J lost 5 bases, and 10 bases stayed unmatched. This CDR3 reads CAWFKAGQGDYGYTF. The CDR3 DNA reads TGTGCCTGGTTTAAGGCGGGACAGGGGGATTATGGCTACACCTTC.